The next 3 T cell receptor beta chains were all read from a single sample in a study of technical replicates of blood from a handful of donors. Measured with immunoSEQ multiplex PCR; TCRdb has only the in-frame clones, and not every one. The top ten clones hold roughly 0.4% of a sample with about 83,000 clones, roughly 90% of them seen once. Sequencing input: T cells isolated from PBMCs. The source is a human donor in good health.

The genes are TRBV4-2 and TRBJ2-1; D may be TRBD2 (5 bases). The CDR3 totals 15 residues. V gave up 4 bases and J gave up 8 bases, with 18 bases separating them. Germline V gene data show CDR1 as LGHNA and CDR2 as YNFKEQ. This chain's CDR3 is CASSRIISGSDEQFF. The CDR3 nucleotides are TGTGCCAGCAGCCGGATCATATCGGGGTCGGATGAGCAGTTCTTC.

CDR3 sequence: CAWSAGTGGSQPQHF. The CDR3 DNA follows: TGTGCCTGGAGTGCAGGGACAGGGGGAAGTCAGCCCCAGCATTTT. V usage is TRBV30 and J usage is TRBJ1-5; TRBD1 aligns across 11 bases. The CDR3 is 15 residues long. V lost 1 base to trimming and J lost 6 bases; unmatched junction nucleotides: 5. Germline-derived CDR1 and CDR2 are GTSNPN and SVGIG (reference sequence).

CDR3 DNA sequence: TGTGCCAGCAGTGAAGCGAGCAGGCCACCCTACGAGCAGTACTTC. It encodes CASSEASRPPYEQYF. The chain links TRBV6-1 to TRBJ2-7; D uncertain. The CDR3 consists of 15 residues. Trimming stripped 0 bases from V and 2 bases from J, with 11 bases between. Per the germline V gene, CDR1 is MNHNS and CDR2 is SASEGT.